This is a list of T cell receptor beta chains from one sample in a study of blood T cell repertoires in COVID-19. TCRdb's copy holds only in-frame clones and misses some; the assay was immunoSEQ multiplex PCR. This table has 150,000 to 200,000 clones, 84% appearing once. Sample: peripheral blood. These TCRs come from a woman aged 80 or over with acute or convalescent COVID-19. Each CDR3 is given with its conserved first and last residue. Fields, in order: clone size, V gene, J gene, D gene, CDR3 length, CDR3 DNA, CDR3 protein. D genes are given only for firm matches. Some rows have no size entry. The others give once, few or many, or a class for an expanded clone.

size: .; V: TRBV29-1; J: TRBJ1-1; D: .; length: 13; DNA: TGCAGCGTTGGGAGGGGCTGGAGCACTGAAGCTTTCTTT; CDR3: CSVGRGWSTEAFF
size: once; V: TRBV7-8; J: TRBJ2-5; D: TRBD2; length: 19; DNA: TGTGCCAGCAGCTTAAGGTCGGCTAGCGGGGGGAGCCTCAAAGAGACCCAGTACTTC; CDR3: CASSLRSASGGSLKETQYF
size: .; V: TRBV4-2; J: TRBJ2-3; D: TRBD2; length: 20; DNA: TGTGCCAGCAGCCAAGCCGGACTAGCGCGGCCTCTAGGGAGCACAGATACGCAGTATTTT; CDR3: CASSQAGLARPLGSTDTQYF
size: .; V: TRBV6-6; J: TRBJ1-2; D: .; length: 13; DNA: TGTGCCAGCAGTTACGAGGGTAGCGGAGGCTACACCTTC; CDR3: CASSYEGSGGYTF
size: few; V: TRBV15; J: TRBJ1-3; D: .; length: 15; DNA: TGTGCCACCAGCAGGGATACAGGGTCTGGAAACACCATATATTTT; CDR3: CATSRDTGSGNTIYF
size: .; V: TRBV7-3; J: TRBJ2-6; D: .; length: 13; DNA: TGTGCCAGCAGCTTCACTGGGGCCAACGTCCTGACTTTC; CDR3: CASSFTGANVLTF
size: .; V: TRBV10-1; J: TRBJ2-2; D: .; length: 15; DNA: TGCGCCAGCAGACTGGACAGATCGAACACCGGGGAGCTGTTTTTT; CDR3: CASRLDRSNTGELFF
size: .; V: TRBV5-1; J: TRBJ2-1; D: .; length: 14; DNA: TGCGCCAGCAGCTTGGCGAGCTCCTACAATGAGCAGTTCTTC; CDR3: CASSLASSYNEQFF
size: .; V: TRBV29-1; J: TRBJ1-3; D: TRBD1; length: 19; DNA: TGCAGCGTTGAACCCCGGGACAGGACCTCGGCGACCTCTGGAAACACCATATATTTT; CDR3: CSVEPRDRTSATSGNTIYF
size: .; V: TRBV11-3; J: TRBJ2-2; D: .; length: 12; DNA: TGTGCCAGCAGCTTTCCCTTGGGGGAGCTGTTTTTT; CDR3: CASSFPLGELFF
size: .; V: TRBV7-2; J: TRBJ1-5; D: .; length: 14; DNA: TGTGCCAGCAGCTCCCCCGGGACTAATCAGCCCCAGCATTTT; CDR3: CASSSPGTNQPQHF
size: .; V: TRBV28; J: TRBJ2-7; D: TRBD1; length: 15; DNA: TGTGCCAGCAGTTCGCCCGGACAGGGGGTCGGCGAGCAGTACTTC; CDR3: CASSSPGQGVGEQYF
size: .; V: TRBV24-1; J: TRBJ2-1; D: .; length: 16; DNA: TGTGCCACCAGTGATTTATATCGGAGCTCCTACAATGAGCAGTTCTTC; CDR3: CATSDLYRSSYNEQFF
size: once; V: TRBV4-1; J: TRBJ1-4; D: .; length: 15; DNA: TGCGCCAGCAGCCAACAAGCTGGGGGGTTTGAAAAACTGTTTTTT; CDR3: CASSQQAGGFEKLFF
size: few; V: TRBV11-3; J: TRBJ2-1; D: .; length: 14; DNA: TGTGCCAGCAGCTTCGGGTCTTCAAACAATGAGCAGTTCTTC; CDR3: CASSFGSSNNEQFF
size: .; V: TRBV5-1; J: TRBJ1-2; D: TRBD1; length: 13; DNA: TGCGCCAGCTCCGCGGGACAGGGGCTTGGCTACACCTTC; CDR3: CASSAGQGLGYTF
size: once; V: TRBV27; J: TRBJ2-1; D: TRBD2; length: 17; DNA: TGTGCCAGCAGGAGTCAGACTAGCGGGAGGGAAGGCAATGAGCAGTTCTTC; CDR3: CASRSQTSGREGNEQFF
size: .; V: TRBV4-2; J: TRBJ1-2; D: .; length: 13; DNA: TGTGCCAGCAGCCAAGAACAGGGTTTTGGCTACACCTTC; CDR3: CASSQEQGFGYTF
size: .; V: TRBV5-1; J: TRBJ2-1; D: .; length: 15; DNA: TGCGCCAGCAGCTTGCGGTTAGGCGGGACGGGTGAGCAGTTCTTC; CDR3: CASSLRLGGTGEQFF
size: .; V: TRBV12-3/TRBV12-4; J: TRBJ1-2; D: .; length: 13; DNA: TGTGCCAGCAGTTCCGGGGGAACCTATGGCTACACCTTC; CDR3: CASSSGGTYGYTF
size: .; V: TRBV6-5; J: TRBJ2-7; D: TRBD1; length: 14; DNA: TGTGCCAGCAGATCCCCGGGACAGGCCTACGAGCAGTACTTC; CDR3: CASRSPGQAYEQYF
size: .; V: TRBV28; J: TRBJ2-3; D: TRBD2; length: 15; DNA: TGTGCCAGCAGCCCTGGGACTAGCGGGAGGATGGCGCAGTATTTT; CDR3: CASSPGTSGRMAQYF
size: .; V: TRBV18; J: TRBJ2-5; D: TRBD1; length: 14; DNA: TGTGCCAGCTCACCTTCGACAGGGGAAGAGACCCAGTACTTC; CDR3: CASSPSTGEETQYF
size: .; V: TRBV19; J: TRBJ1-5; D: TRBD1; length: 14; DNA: TGTGCCAGTAGTACCCGGGACAGATTCCAGCCCCAGCATTTT; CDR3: CASSTRDRFQPQHF
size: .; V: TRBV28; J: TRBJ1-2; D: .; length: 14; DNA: TGTGCCAGCAGATCCGACACAGGACCCTATGGCTACACCTTC; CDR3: CASRSDTGPYGYTF
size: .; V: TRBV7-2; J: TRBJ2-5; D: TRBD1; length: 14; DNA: TGTGCCAGCAGCTTAGGGACAGGCTCAGAGACCCAGTACTTC; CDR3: CASSLGTGSETQYF
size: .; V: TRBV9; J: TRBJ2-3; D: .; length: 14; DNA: TGTGCCAGCAGCGCTATCTCTAGCACAGATACGCAGTATTTT; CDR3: CASSAISSTDTQYF
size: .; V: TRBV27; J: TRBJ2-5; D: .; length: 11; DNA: TGTGCCAGCAGTTTCAAAGAGACCCAGTACTTC; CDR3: CASSFKETQYF
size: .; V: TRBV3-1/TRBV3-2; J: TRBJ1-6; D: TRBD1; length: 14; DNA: TGTGCCAGCAGCGCGATGACAGGGAATTCACCCCTCCACTTT; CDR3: CASSAMTGNSPLHF
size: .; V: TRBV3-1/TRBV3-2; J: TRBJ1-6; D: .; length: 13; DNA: TGTGCCAGCAGCCAAGGACGGGGTTCACCCCTCCACTTT; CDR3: CASSQGRGSPLHF
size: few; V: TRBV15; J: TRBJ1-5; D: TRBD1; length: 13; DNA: TGTGCCACCAGCAAACGGGACAGTCAGCCCCAGCATTTT; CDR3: CATSKRDSQPQHF
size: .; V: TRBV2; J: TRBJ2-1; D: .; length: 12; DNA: TGTGCCAGCCGCGGCGGATACAATGAGCAGTTCTTC; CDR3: CASRGGYNEQFF
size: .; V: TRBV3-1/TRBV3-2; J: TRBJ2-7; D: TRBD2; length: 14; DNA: TGTGCCAGCAGCCGAGCTAGCGGGTCCTACGAGCAGTACTTC; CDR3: CASSRASGSYEQYF
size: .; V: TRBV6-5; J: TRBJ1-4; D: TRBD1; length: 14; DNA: TGTGCCAGCAGAAAAGGACAGGGCTTTGAAAAACTGTTTTTT; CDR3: CASRKGQGFEKLFF
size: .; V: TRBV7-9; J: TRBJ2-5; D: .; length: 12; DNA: TGTGCCAGCAGCGCGTACCAAGAGACCCAGTACTTC; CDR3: CASSAYQETQYF